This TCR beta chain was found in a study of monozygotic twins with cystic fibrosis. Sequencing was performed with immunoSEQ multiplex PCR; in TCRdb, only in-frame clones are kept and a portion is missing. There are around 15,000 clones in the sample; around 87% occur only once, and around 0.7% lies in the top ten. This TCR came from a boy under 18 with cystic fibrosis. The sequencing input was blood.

CDR3 sequence reads: CASSARGDPAGVTKTQYF. The CDR3 bases are TGTGCCAGCAGCGCCAGAGGGGACCCAGCGGGAGTAACAAAGACCCAGTACTTC. The chain is built from TRBV9 and TRBJ2-5; TRBD2 matches at 8 bases. The germline V gene encodes CDR1 SGDLS and CDR2 YYNGEE. With V trimmed by 3 bases and J by 6 bases, 19 bases remained unmatched. The CDR3 consists of 18 residues. Looking up the rest from reference TRBV9 and TRBJ2-5 gives the full variable domain: DSGVTQTPKHLITATGQRVTLRCSPRSGDLSVYWYQQSLDQGLQFLIQYYNGEERAKGNILERFSAQQFPDLHSELNLSSLELGDSALYFCASSARGDPAGVTKTQYFGPGTRLLVL.